These T cell receptor beta chains were read from a single sample in a study of regulatory T cells in long-lasting Graves disease. TCRdb re-called the multiplex PCR reads through MiXCR, storing one row per CDR3 protein. The sample gives 350,000 to 450,000 distinct CDR3 sequences, approximately 25% of which show up once; approximately 30% is in the top ten. The starting material was peripheral blood mononuclear cells (PBMCs), obtained when the disease was refractory, from a patient treated with antithyroid drugs. Every receptor here comes from a woman aged 40 to 55 with Graves disease. The conserved cysteine and the conserved F or W are not part of the CDR3 here.

TRBJ1-6,TRBV28,ASSSRDWGNSPLH
TRBJ2-1,TRBV19,ASSILWTSGTNEQF
TRBJ2-7,TRBV20-1,SALDRGNSYEQY
TRBJ2-2,TRBV20-1,SARDPENTGELF
TRBJ2-5,TRBV20-1,SALGTSNTETQY
TRBJ1-5,TRBV27,ASSGLGADQPQH
TRBJ1-6,TRBV20-1,SARVGPGSNSPLH
TRBJ2-5,TRBV28,ASSLGTGTETQY
TRBJ1-3,TRBV11-2,ASSHDGTSARGNTIY
TRBJ2-2,TRBV2,ASSDDRWGVSTGELF
TRBJ2-5,TRBV7-9,ASSGNGVETQY
TRBJ2-2,TRBV2,ASSEALQGTGELF
TRBJ1-2,TRBV28,ASKSNGYT
TRBJ1-6,TRBV5-1,ASSLGEVNSPPH
TRBJ2-7,TRBV6-1,ASSGRALSSYEQY
TRBJ1-2,TRBV28,ASSLLHSWNYGYT
TRBJ2-1,TRBV20-1,SARASGRADYNEQF
TRBJ1-1,TRBV28,ASCPRGMNTEAF
TRBJ1-2,TRBV5-6,ASSFLLLDRDYGYT
TRBJ1-6,TRBV4-1,ASSQEAVAYNSPLH
TRBJ2-5,TRBV5-1,ASSFDGQGMQTQY
TRBJ1-1,TRBV18,ASGGQGGRTEAF
TRBJ1-3,TRBV5-1,ASSSVEGAGNTIY
TRBJ1-6,TRBV20-1,SARGVLNSPLH
TRBJ1-1,TRBV12-3/TRBV12-4,ASSLVFNWTGVNTEAF
TRBJ1-1,TRBV28,ASSGQGAVTEAF
TRBJ2-3,TRBV2,ASSELVGTTDTQY
TRBJ1-3,TRBV7-9,ASSFPSGNTIY
TRBJ2-5,TRBV5-6,ASSYTTLETQY
TRBJ1-2,TRBV29-1,SVEDRFRNYGYT
TRBJ2-7,TRBV5-1,ASSPGLAGVAYEQY
TRBJ1-6,TRBV28,ASSTLDSTTISSYNSPLH
TRBJ2-7,TRBV19,ASSGTKGEQY
TRBJ2-4,TRBV20-1,SATPRGPVKNIQY
TRBJ2-5,TRBV12-3/TRBV12-4,ASNGGVGAETQY
TRBJ1-1,TRBV2,ASRPWYTEAF
TRBJ1-1,TRBV11-2,ASIPGSGRGKNTEAF
TRBJ1-2,TRBV6-1,ASIPRLADLNYGYT
TRBJ2-7,TRBV28,ASSFTSGKTYEQY
TRBJ2-3,TRBV2,ASSRTGKLDTQY
TRBJ2-5,TRBV2,ASSYEETQY